What follows are 15 T cell receptor beta chains derived from one specimen sequenced in a study of cytotoxic CD8 clonotypes in ibrutinib-treated CLL (dated by TCRdb to about 2021). The protocol used for the library was the immunoSEQ multiplex PCR assay. In TCRdb, the immuneACCESS table is reduced to in-frame sequences with V and J assigned. These tables do not hold every clone; where another copy was compared, an unresolved V gene accounts for under half, and the others remain unexplained. Here the sample has about 130,000 clones; about 79% occur a single time. The ten largest clones represent around 13% of the sample. The time point tag for this specimen amounts to: about twelve months on ibrutinib. The sample was PBMCs, taken after 12 months of ibrutinib treatment. These TCRs come from a human donor with chronic lymphocytic leukemia.

V gene TRBV9 combines with J gene TRBJ2-1; 11 positions match TRBD2. The CDR3 runs to 15 residues. V shed 6 bases and J 2 bases; nucleotides not matched to a gene: 4. Germline CDR1 is SGDLS and CDR2 is YYNGEE. The CDR3 reads CASNLAGGTYNEQFF. CDR3 bases: TGTGCCAGCAACCTAGCGGGAGGTACCTACAATGAGCAGTTCTTC.

CDR3 residues: CASSLVLAGVDTGELFF. In DNA, the CDR3 is TGTGCCAGCAGCTTGGTTCTAGCGGGAGTAGACACCGGGGAGCTGTTTTTT. The rearrangement uses TRBV5-6 and TRBJ2-2; 10 bases match TRBD2. The ends lost 0 bases at V and 3 bases at J; junction bases unmatched: 5. The CDR3 runs 17 residues. Germline V CDR1 and CDR2: SGHDT, YYEEEE.

The genes are TRBV15 and TRBJ2-3; the D is unclear. The CDR3 has 13 amino acids. V was cut by 0 bases and J by 7 bases, with 8 bases left in between. The germline V gene encodes CDR1 LNHNV and CDR2 YYDKDF (reference sequence). The DNA for the CDR3 is TGTGCCACCAGCAGAGATTTGAGCTATACGCAGTATTTT. Its translation: CATSRDLSYTQYF.

CDR3 loop: CASSVGRSYGYTF. CDR3 nucleotide sequence: TGTGCCAGCAGCGTCGGTCGGAGCTATGGCTACACCTTC. The chain combines TRBV9 with TRBJ1-2; no definite D call. Germline-derived CDR1 and CDR2 are SGDLS and YYNGEE. The CDR3 consists of 13 residues. The V and J ends lost 2 bases and 4 bases respectively, with 9 bases between them.

This clone was recorded a few times. This chain uses TRBV18 with TRBJ2-7; TRBD1 is a possible D gene (6 bases). Germline V CDR1 and CDR2: KGHSH, LQKENI. The CDR3 extends over 13 amino acids. V gave up 3 bases and J gave up 5 bases, with 11 bases separating them. The CDR3 here is CASSPDRTHEQYF. The DNA of the CDR3 is TGTGCCAGCTCACCCGACAGGACACACGAGCAGTACTTC.

This sequence joins TRBV5-6 and TRBJ2-3; D not resolved. This CDR3 comprises 15 residues. CDR1 and CDR2 from the germline V gene are SGHDT and YYEEEE. Trimming removed 0 bases at V and 3 bases at J, with 11 bases between. DNA of the CDR3: TGTGCCAGCAGCTTGGTAGGCAAACTAACAGATACGCAGTATTTT. Amino acids: CASSLVGKLTDTQYF. The complete variable domain, with remaining parts taken from reference TRBV5-6 and TRBJ2-3, reads DAGVTQSPTHLIKTRGQQVTLRCSPKSGHDTVSWYQQALGQGPQFIFQYYEEEERQRGNFPDRFSGHQFPNYSSELNVNALLLGDSALYLCASSLVGKLTDTQYFGPGTRLTVL.

The V call is TRBV7-9, the J call TRBJ1-2; D not certain. Trimming stripped 1 base from V and 3 bases from J, with 12 bases between. Germline V gene lookup returns CDR1 SEHNR and CDR2 FQNEAQ (reference sequence). The CDR3 extends over 15 amino acids. The CDR3 region has the DNA TGTGCCAGCAGCTTAGGGTGGGGAGTCGACTATGGCTACACCTTC. This sequence encodes CASSLGWGVDYGYTF.

The J gene is TRBJ2-7, the V gene TRBV27; 10 positions match TRBD2. Trimming took 7 bases from V and 0 from J; bases not matched to a gene: 6. Per germline, CDR1 MNHEY and CDR2 SMNVEV (reference sequence). This CDR3 is 15 amino acids long. CDR3 DNA sequence: TGTGCCAGCACTAGCGGGAGCTCAAGCTCCTACGAGCAGTACTTC. This gives the protein CASTSGSSSSYEQYF.

DNA for the CDR3: TGTGCCAGCAGCTTGACAGTAGAATACGAGCAGTACTTC. Protein product: CASSLTVEYEQYF. The gene calls are TRBV5-4 and TRBJ2-7; no definite D call. Trimming removed 1 base from V and 4 bases from J, with 9 bases in between. The CDR3 consists of 13 residues. The germline CDR1 and CDR2 sequences are SGHNT and YYREEE (reference sequence). Full variable domain (remainder filled in from reference TRBV5-4 and TRBJ2-7): ETGVTQSPTHLIKTRGQQVTLRCSSQSGHNTVSWYQQALGQGPQFIFQYYREEENGRGNFPPRFSGLQFPNYSSELNVNALELDDSALYLCASSLTVEYEQYFGPGTRLTVT.

J is TRBJ2-1 and V is TRBV6-5; D gene uncertain. Germline-derived CDR1 and CDR2 are MNHEY and SVGAGI. This CDR3 contains 14 residues. Trimming pared 0 bases from V and 0 bases from J, leaving 3 bases between. The CDR3 sequence: CASSYSVSYNEQFF. CDR3 coding DNA: TGTGCCAGCAGTTACTCGGTCTCCTACAATGAGCAGTTCTTC.

V usage is TRBV15 and J usage is TRBJ1-1; D is ambiguous. The V end lost 0 bases, the J end lost 3 bases, and 23 bases lay between the germline ends. The germline CDR1 and CDR2 sequences are LNHNV and YYDKDF (reference sequence). This CDR3 region has 19 residues. As DNA, the CDR3 is TGTGCCACCAGCAGAGAGTTTGGGGTCGGCCCTAGAATGGACACTGAAGCTTTCTTT. This gives the protein CATSREFGVGPRMDTEAFF.

V and J are TRBV5-3 and TRBJ2-7, with 8 nucleotides matching TRBD2. TRBV5-3 is given ORF status, its function remaining uncertain. The V segment lost 5 bases and the J segment 2 bases; nucleotides outside the gene matches: 6. This CDR3 contains 14 residues. The CDR3 region has the DNA TGTGCCAGAAGTCCCAGCGGGAGCGCCTACGAGCAGTACTTC. This translates into CARSPSGSAYEQYF.

The chain has TRBV4-2 and TRBJ2-7; D remains ambiguous. Germline V gene lookup returns CDR1 LGHNA and CDR2 YNFKEQ. The CDR3 has 15 amino acids. Deletions cut 3 bases from V and 1 base from J, with 13 bases between. Here the CDR3 reads CASSHFGRKSYEQYF. In nucleotides, the CDR3 is TGTGCCAGCAGCCATTTCGGCAGGAAGTCCTACGAGCAGTACTTC.

The V and J genes are TRBV6-1 and TRBJ2-7; TRBD1 aligns across 9 bases. The germline V gene encodes CDR1 MNHNS and CDR2 SASEGT. The CDR3 is 12 amino acids. The ends lost 8 bases at V and 6 bases at J; junction bases unmatched: 5. The CDR3, as DNA: TGTGCCAGCGAGGGACAGGGTCTCGAGCAGTACTTC. Amino acid sequence: CASEGQGLEQYF.

The rearrangement links TRBV19 to TRBJ2-1; D is ambiguous. With 5 bases removed from V and 7 bases from J, the gap between germline ends came to 9 bases. Germline V gene sequence: CDR1 LNHDA, CDR2 SQIVND (reference sequence). The CDR3 runs to 12 residues. CDR3 region: CASSYQGNEQFF. The DNA for the CDR3 is TGTGCCAGTAGTTACCAAGGGAATGAGCAGTTCTTC.